The 13 T cell receptor beta chains presented below share a single source sample, sequenced in a study of blood T cell repertoires in COVID-19. Data came from immunoSEQ multiplex PCR; TCRdb stores just in-frame clones and leaves some out. The data hold some 220,000 clones, with around four fifths observed a single time. Specimen: peripheral blood. The receptors come from a woman aged 55-69 years with active or convalescent COVID-19.

The CDR3 here is CASSRTGATGELFF. CDR3 in DNA: TGTGCCAGTAGTAGGACAGGGGCGACCGGGGAGCTGTTTTTT. The rearrangement uses TRBV19 and TRBJ2-2; 9 positions agree with TRBD1. Trimming took 4 bases from V and 5 from J; bases not matched to a gene: 2. The CDR3 is 14 residues long. Germline CDR1 reads LNHDA; CDR2 reads SQIVND (reference sequence).

This chain uses TRBV4-1 with TRBJ2-1; TRBD2 agrees at 8 bases. The length of the CDR3 is 16 residues. Germline V gives CDR1 MGHRA, CDR2 YSYEKL. J lost 5 bases, V lost 1 base, and 7 bases had no gene match. The CDR3 here is CASSQVWERGNNEQFF. The CDR3 DNA reads TGCGCCAGCAGCCAAGTCTGGGAGCGGGGGAACAATGAGCAGTTCTTC.

V and J are TRBV19 and TRBJ2-1, with 8 nucleotides matching TRBD2. Germline V lookup: CDR1 LNHDA, CDR2 SQIVND (reference sequence). The CDR3 runs 15 residues. Trimming cost V 10 bases and J 3 bases; bases outside gene matches: 11. The chain's CDR3 is CATTQAGALYNEQFF. The CDR3 coding sequence is TGTGCCACTACTCAAGCGGGGGCCCTCTACAATGAGCAGTTCTTC.

The chain is built from TRBV18 and TRBJ2-1; TRBD1 aligns across 7 bases. The CDR3 contains 15 residues. Germline loops: CDR1 KGHSH, CDR2 LQKENI. The V segment lost 4 bases and the J segment 3 bases; nucleotides outside the gene matches: 6. CDR3 sequence reads: CASSQTGTVYNEQFF. DNA of the CDR3: TGTGCCAGCTCACAAACCGGGACAGTCTACAATGAGCAGTTCTTC.

The chain carries TRBV19 and TRBJ2-5, with 11 positions matching TRBD2. V trimming: 7 bases; J trimming: 4 bases; junction bases outside the gene matches: 8. CDR3 length equals 15 residues. Germline CDR1 is LNHDA and CDR2 is SQIVND (reference sequence). CDR3 loop: CASTPTSGSGETQYF. The CDR3 bases are TGTGCCAGTACCCCAACTAGCGGGAGCGGAGAGACCCAGTACTTC.

The rearrangement links TRBV6-5 to TRBJ1-5; 8 bases map to TRBD1. Germline loops: CDR1 MNHEY, CDR2 SVGAGI. V lost 8 bases to trimming and J lost 4 bases; unmatched junction nucleotides: 10. This CDR3 is 15 amino acids long. This CDR3 is CASAIGQGGNQPQHF. The CDR3 DNA reads as TGTGCCAGCGCTATTGGACAGGGCGGGAATCAGCCCCAGCATTTT.

The V gene is TRBV11-3, the J gene TRBJ2-3, with D possibly being TRBD2 (6 bases). CDR1 is SGHNT and CDR2 is YENEEA in the germline V gene. Trimming left V 1 base short and J 7 bases short, with 18 bases between. The CDR3 has 16 residues. The CDR3 loop reads CASSLGLAEVTNTQYF. In DNA, the CDR3 is TGTGCCAGCAGCTTAGGGTTAGCGGAGGTCACCAATACGCAGTATTTT.

The genes are TRBV4-2 and TRBJ2-5, with a possible D match to TRBD1 (6 bases). Germline V gene data show CDR1 as LGHNA and CDR2 as YNFKEQ. V dropped 2 bases and J dropped 2 bases, with 12 bases sitting between them. CDR3 length: 15 residues. The CDR3 sequence: CASSQLTGAQETQYF. The CDR3 nucleotides read TGTGCCAGCAGCCAACTGACAGGAGCTCAAGAGACCCAGTACTTC.

This clone was seen once. This rearrangement joins TRBV28 to TRBJ2-5, with a possible D match to TRBD1 (5 bases). The CDR3 length is 14 residues. Trimming cost V 5 bases and J 4 bases, with 14 bases left between them. CDR1 and CDR2 from the germline V gene are MDHEN and SYDVKM. CDR3 region: CASSPRLGRETQYF. CDR3 DNA: TGTGCCAGCAGTCCCCGTTTGGGGCGAGAGACCCAGTACTTC.

This chain connects TRBV7-8 to TRBJ1-6; no clear D. The germline V and J ends were trimmed by 0 bases and 9 bases, with 12 bases remaining between them. Germline CDR1 is SGHVS and CDR2 is FQNEAQ. The CDR3 has 15 amino acids. The CDR3 DNA is TGTGCCAGCAGCTTAGCTGGCCCTTTGCTTTCACCCCTCCACTTT. It encodes CASSLAGPLLSPLHF.

This chain joins TRBV6-5 and TRBJ2-3; possibly TRBD2 for D (6 bases). The CDR3 has 13 amino acids. V was clipped by 6 bases and J by 5 bases, with 12 bases between them. The germline CDR1 and CDR2 sequences are MNHEY and SVGAGI. The CDR3 spells CASRQTRGDTQYF. CDR3 nucleotide sequence: TGTGCCAGCAGGCAGACTAGGGGAGATACGCAGTATTTT.

This clone was seen only a few times. The chain links TRBV13 to TRBJ2-2, with D uncertain. CDR1 is PRHDT and CDR2 is FYEKMQ in the germline V gene (reference sequence). Trimming cost V 0 bases and J 6 bases, with 11 bases left between them. This CDR3 has 15 residues. CDR3 region: CASSLGRGWAGELFF. Written as DNA, the CDR3 is TGTGCCAGCAGCTTAGGGAGAGGCTGGGCCGGGGAGCTGTTTTTT. The full variable domain, rest sourced from reference TRBV13 and TRBJ2-2, is AAGVIQSPRHLIKEKRETATLKCYPIPRHDTVYWYQQGPGQDPQFLISFYEKMQSDKGSIPDRFSAQQFSDYHSELNMSSLELGDSALYFCASSLGRGWAGELFFGEGSRLTVL.

The DNA for the CDR3 is TGTGCCAGCAGCATTGGGCAGGGGCTGCACATTGGGCAGTATTTT. It encodes CASSIGQGLHIGQYF. This chain links TRBV5-8 with TRBJ2-3; D is perhaps TRBD1 (6 bases). V was cut by 4 bases and J by 11 bases, with 23 bases left in between. The CDR3 length is 15 residues. Germline CDR1 reads SGHTS; CDR2 reads YDEGEE.